One sample yielded the 17 T cell receptor beta chains listed below, sequenced in a study of molecular identifiers for immune sequencing clone quantification. In TCRdb, the PCR reads were re-called with MiXCR into one record per CDR3 protein. The table shows around 460,000 distinct CDR3 sequences, with about 22% occurring only once. Sequenced: naive CD8+ T cells from blood, with Jurkat cell RNA spiked in. As to subset: FACS-sorted CD8+CD4-CCR7+CD45RA+ naive T cells. Receptors originate from a human donor in good health. Some libraries in this study had Jurkat cell RNA spiked in.

Remarks on this clonotype: Lacking the conserved final phenylalanine or tryptophan, this CDR3 likely reflects a read error. The chain links TRBV3-1 to TRBJ2-5; D not resolved. The CDR3 is 14 residues long. The V and J ends lost 0 bases and 4 bases respectively, with 9 bases between them. Looked up from germline, CDR1 is LGHDT and CDR2 is YNNKEL (reference sequence). In nucleotides, the CDR3 is TGTGCCAGCAGCCAAGATAGGGCGGCAGAGACCCAGTACCTC. Encoded protein: CASSQDRAAETQYL.

This clonotype was recorded many times. For the CDR3, the DNA is TGTGCCAGCAGTTACGAGGACAGGCACCGCTATGGCTACACCTTC. This codes for CASSYEDRHRYGYTF. The chain is built from TRBV7-2 and TRBJ1-2, with 7 nucleotides matching TRBD1. The CDR3 loop spans 15 amino acids. V lost 6 bases to trimming and J lost 4 bases; unmatched junction nucleotides: 11. CDR1 and CDR2 (germline): SGHTA, FQGNSA.

This clonotype was recorded at least ten times. The chain carries TRBV28 and TRBJ2-7; TRBD1 might be the D (6 bases). Germline V gives CDR1 MDHEN, CDR2 SYDVKM. V was cut by 4 bases and J by 3 bases, with 16 bases left in between. The CDR3 contains 15 residues. The CDR3 loop is CASSSRGLLFYEQYF. The CDR3 region has the DNA TGTGCCAGCAGTTCCAGGGGTTTGCTATTCTACGAGCAGTACTTC.

This clonotype was recorded at least ten times. The genes are TRBV25-1 and TRBJ2-1, with unresolved D. The V gene lost 4 bases and the J gene lost 7 bases, with 8 bases spanning the gap. The length of the CDR3 is 12 residues. Looked up from germline, CDR1 is MGHDK and CDR2 is SYGVNS. This chain's CDR3 is CASSVAGNEQFF. The DNA for the CDR3 is TGTGCCAGCAGTGTGGCTGGTAATGAGCAGTTCTTC.

Regarding this clonotype: It may be a read error: a sequence one base away is much more abundant. The chain couples TRBV28 to TRBJ2-7, with a weak D call TRBD2 (6 bases). The CDR3 totals 14 residues. From germline, CDR1 is MDHEN and CDR2 SYDVKM. Trimming took off 10 bases at V and 10 bases at J, with 26 bases between the two ends. The CDR3 bases are TGTGCCACATTCTCCGGGACTGGTTGGGGCCCTCAGTACTTC. Translation: CATFSGTGWGPQYF.

Concerning this clonotype itself: This CDR3 is missing its conserved last phenylalanine or tryptophan, likely due to a read error. This sequence joins TRBV30 and TRBJ1-2; no reliable D call. The germline gives CDR1 GTSNPN, CDR2 SVGIG (reference sequence). V was clipped by 2 bases and J by 4 bases, with 8 bases between them. The CDR3 contains 12 residues. DNA of the CDR3: TGTGCCTGGAGTATGAGTACCTATGGCTACACCTCC. It translates to CAWSMSTYGYTS.

This clonotype has ten or more counts. The chain is built from TRBV5-4 and TRBJ2-3; TRBD1 might be the D (6 bases). The CDR3 length is 13 residues. V was pared by 7 bases and J by 0 bases, with 9 bases between. Germline V gene sequence: CDR1 SGHNT, CDR2 YYREEE (reference sequence). CDR3 residues: CASGGQSTDTQYF. In DNA form, the CDR3 reads TGTGCCAGCGGGGGCCAAAGCACAGATACGCAGTATTTT.

As for this clonotype: Germline is not matched at one junction end, which may reflect a read error. The chain joins TRBV29-1 to TRBJ2-7, with D uncertain. The CDR3 extends over 13 amino acids. Germline V lookup: CDR1 SQVTM, CDR2 ANQGSEA. CDR3: CSVEGLENYERYF. In nucleotides, the CDR3 is TGCAGCGTTGAAGGTCTAGAGAATTACGAGCGGTACTTC.

This clonotype has at least ten counts. V is TRBV7-9 and J is TRBJ1-5; D unclear. V lost 3 bases and J lost 7, with 7 bases in between. The germline gives CDR1 SEHNR, CDR2 FQNEAQ (reference sequence). CDR3 length equals 12 residues. The CDR3 nucleotides read TGTGCCAGCAGCTTCTCCGAGCAGCCCCAGCATTTT. It codes for CASSFSEQPQHF. The full variable domain, rest sourced from reference TRBV7-9 and TRBJ1-5, is DTGVSQNPRHKITKRGQNVTFRCDPISEHNRLYWYRQTLGQGPEFLTYFQNEAQLEKSRLLSDRFSAERPKGSFSTLEIQRTEQGDSAMYLCASSFSEQPQHFGDGTRLSIL.

This clonotype showed up just a few times. The chain carries TRBV5-8 and TRBJ2-3; 7 nucleotides line up with TRBD1. The CDR3 is made up of 15 amino acids. The germline CDR1 and CDR2 sequences are SGHTS and YDEGEE. V lost 4 bases, J lost 0 bases, and 5 bases stayed unmatched. The CDR3 bases are TGTGCCAGCAGCCATGGGACAGCTAGCACAGATACGCAGTATTTT. Its translation is CASSHGTASTDTQYF.

In its sample, this clonotype was seen many times. V is TRBV6-6 and J is TRBJ1-1, with 7 positions matching TRBD1. This CDR3 has 14 residues. V lost 5 bases and J lost 5; bases outside the gene matches: 8. Germline values: CDR1 MNHNY, CDR2 SVGAGI (reference sequence). The CDR3 spells CASSLGQVGTEAFF. The CDR3 coding sequence is TGTGCCAGCAGTCTTGGACAGGTGGGGACTGAAGCTTTCTTT.

At least ten counts were recorded for this clonotype. One end of the junction is discordant with germline, which a read error may explain. The chain links TRBV27 to TRBJ1-5, with 7 nucleotides matching TRBD1. The germline gives CDR1 MNHEY, CDR2 SMNVEV (reference sequence). The CDR3 is made up of 14 amino acids. The DNA of the CDR3 is TGCGCCAGCAGCCTGACAGGGCGGAATCAGCCCCAGCATTTT. It is translated as CASSLTGRNQPQHF.

V and J are TRBV6-2 or TRBV6-3 and TRBJ2-3; D may be TRBD2 (6 bases). The CDR3 sequence is 18 residues long. Trimming shortened V by 0 bases and J by 0 bases, and 16 bases separated the two germline ends. The germline gives CDR1 MNHEY, CDR2 SVGEGT. CDR3 DNA sequence: TGTGCCAGCAGTTACTCAGGGATAGCGGCGGGGAGCACAGATACGCAGTATTTT. Protein product: CASSYSGIAAGSTDTQYF.

The chain couples TRBV3-1 to TRBJ2-7, with no clear D. This CDR3 has 14 amino acids. Germline loops: CDR1 LGHDT, CDR2 YNNKEL (reference sequence). Trimming pared 0 bases from V and 4 bases from J, leaving 10 bases between. In DNA form, the CDR3 reads TGTGCCAGCAGCCAAGAAGCGCAGACGTACGAGCAGTACTTC. Translation: CASSQEAQTYEQYF.

The chain recombines TRBV27 with TRBJ2-7; 9 bases map to TRBD1. With V trimmed by 6 bases and J by 2 bases, 2 bases remained unmatched. CDR3 length: 13 residues. Germline-derived CDR1 and CDR2 are MNHEY and SMNVEV (reference sequence). The CDR3 DNA is TGTGCCAGCAGCAACAGGGGGCCCTACGAGCAGTACTTC. Translation: CASSNRGPYEQYF.

The J gene is TRBJ2-7, the V gene TRBV20-1; 9 bases fit TRBD2. The CDR3 totals 16 residues. Germline CDR1 and CDR2: DFQATT and SNEGSKA (reference sequence). V shed 0 bases and J 2 bases; nucleotides not matched to a gene: 8. The CDR3: CSAREQYLAGTYEQYF. As DNA, the CDR3 is TGCAGTGCTAGAGAACAATACCTAGCGGGAACCTACGAGCAGTACTTC.

Turning to this clonotype: This sequence may be a read error, since a much larger clone differs from it by one base. The CDR3 reads CASGPPTGQEAYEQYF. CDR3 sequence (DNA): TGTGCCAGCGGCCCCCCCACGGGACAGGAAGCCTACGAGCAGTACTTC. The genes are TRBV6-2 or TRBV6-3 and TRBJ2-7; 8 bases are shared with TRBD1. V lost 8 bases to trimming and J lost 2 bases; unmatched junction nucleotides: 14. CDR3 length: 16 amino acids. Germline values: CDR1 MNHEY, CDR2 SVGEGT.